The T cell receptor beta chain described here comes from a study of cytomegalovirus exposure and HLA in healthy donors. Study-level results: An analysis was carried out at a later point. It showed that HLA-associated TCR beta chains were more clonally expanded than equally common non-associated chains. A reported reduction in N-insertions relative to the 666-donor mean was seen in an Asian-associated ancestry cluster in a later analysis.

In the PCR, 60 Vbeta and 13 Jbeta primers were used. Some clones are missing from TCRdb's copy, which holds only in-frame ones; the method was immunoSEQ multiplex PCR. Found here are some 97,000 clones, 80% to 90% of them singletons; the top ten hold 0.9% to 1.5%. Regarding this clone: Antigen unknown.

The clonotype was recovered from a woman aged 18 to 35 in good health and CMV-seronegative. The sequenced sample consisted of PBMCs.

The CDR3 protein is CASSLAGVTDTQYF. The CDR3 bases are TGTGCCAGCAGCTTAGCGGGAGTTACAGATACGCAGTATTTT. The J gene is TRBJ2-3, the V gene TRBV7-2, with a tentative D call TRBD2 (5 bases). This CDR3 is 14 amino acids long. Trimming left V 0 bases short and J 3 bases short, with 7 bases between. Germline-derived CDR1 and CDR2 are SGHTA and FQGNSA.